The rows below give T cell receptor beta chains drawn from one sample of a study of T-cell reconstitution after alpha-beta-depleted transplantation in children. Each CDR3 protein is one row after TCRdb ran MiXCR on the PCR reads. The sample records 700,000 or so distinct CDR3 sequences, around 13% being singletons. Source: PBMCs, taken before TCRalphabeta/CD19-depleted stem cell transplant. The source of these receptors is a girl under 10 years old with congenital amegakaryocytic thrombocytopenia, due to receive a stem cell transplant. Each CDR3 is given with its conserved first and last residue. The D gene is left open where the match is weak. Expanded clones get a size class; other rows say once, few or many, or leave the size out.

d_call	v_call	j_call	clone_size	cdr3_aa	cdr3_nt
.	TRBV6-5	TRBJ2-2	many	CASKTGQLNTGELFF	TGTGCCAGCAAAACGGGGCAGCTGAACACCGGGGAGCTGTTTTTT
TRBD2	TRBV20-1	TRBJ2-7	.	CSAMGGSSGVLEQYF	TGCAGTGCCATGGGAGGTTCTAGCGGGGTCCTCGAGCAGTACTTC
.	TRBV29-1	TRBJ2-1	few	CSVEAPPRGRVDEQFF	TGCAGCGTTGAAGCCCCCCCAAGGGGCAGGGTTGATGAGCAGTTCTTC
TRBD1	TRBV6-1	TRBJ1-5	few	CASSERDRGQPQHF	TGTGCCAGCAGTGAACGGGACAGGGGCCAGCCCCAGCATTTT
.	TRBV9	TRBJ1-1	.	CASSVVEFAEAFF	TGTGCCAGCAGCGTAGTGGAGTTCGCTGAAGCTTTCTTT
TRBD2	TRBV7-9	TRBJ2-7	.	CASSPRTSGSIYERYF	TGTGCCAGCAGCCCTCGGACTAGCGGGAGTATTTACGAGCGGTACTTC
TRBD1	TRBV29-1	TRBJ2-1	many	CSVDWVLGTGIDEQFF	TGCAGCGTTGATTGGGTTTTGGGGACAGGGATAGATGAGCAGTTCTTC
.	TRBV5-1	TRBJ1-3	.	CASSVGRDNTIYF	TGCGCCAGCAGCGTAGGCCGGGACAACACCATATATTTT
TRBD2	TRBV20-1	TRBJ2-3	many	CSADTSGSTDTQYF	TGCAGTGCTGACACTAGCGGGAGCACAGATACGCAGTATTTT
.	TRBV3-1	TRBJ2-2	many	CASSPQTGPGELFF	TGTGCCAGCAGCCCGCAAACAGGGCCCGGGGAGCTGTTTTTT
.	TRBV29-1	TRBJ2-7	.	CSVGGGAGYEQYF	TGCAGCGTTGGGGGTGGGGCGGGCTACGAGCAGTACTTC